The rows below give T cell receptor beta chains drawn from one sample of a study of T cells in Graves' hyperthyroidism and ophthalmopathy. TCRdb reprocessed the multiplex PCR reads with MiXCR, giving one entry per CDR3 protein. Among 750,000 to 950,000 distinct CDR3 sequences listed, over 35% were seen once. Sequencing was done on a sample of blood. All receptors come from a man between 18 and 29 years old with Graves' hyperthyroidism. Each CDR3 is given with its conserved first and last residue. A D gene is named only where the DNA matches it firmly. Clone size is given for some rows only: seen once, a few or many times, or a class if the clone is expanded.

d_gene: NA; abundance: NA; j_gene: TRBJ1-1; v_gene: TRBV9; CDR3nt: TGTGCCAGCAGCGCGATGGGGGAGACTGAAGCTTTCTTT; CDR3aa: CASSAMGETEAFF
d_gene: NA; abundance: many; j_gene: TRBJ2-7; v_gene: TRBV24-1; CDR3nt: TGTGCCACCAGTGATCGACAGGAGTACGAGCAGTACTTC; CDR3aa: CATSDRQEYEQYF
d_gene: NA; abundance: NA; j_gene: TRBJ1-2; v_gene: TRBV27; CDR3nt: TGTGCCAGCAAAAATAGGGCTCAGGGTCCCCACTATGGCTACACCTTC; CDR3aa: CASKNRAQGPHYGYTF
d_gene: NA; abundance: many; j_gene: TRBJ2-7; v_gene: TRBV7-9; CDR3nt: TGTGCCAGCAGCTTAGTAATGGGCTACGAGCAGTACTTC; CDR3aa: CASSLVMGYEQYF
d_gene: NA; abundance: NA; j_gene: TRBJ1-6; v_gene: TRBV2; CDR3nt: TGTGCCAGCAAACGGCCCGCCGTTAATTCACCCCTCCACTTT; CDR3aa: CASKRPAVNSPLHF
d_gene: NA; abundance: once; j_gene: TRBJ1-1; v_gene: TRBV5-1; CDR3nt: TGCGCCAGCAGCTTGCTTACTAGGGGGGAGAACACTGAAGCTTTCTTT; CDR3aa: CASSLLTRGENTEAFF
d_gene: NA; abundance: NA; j_gene: TRBJ2-7; v_gene: TRBV7-3; CDR3nt: TGTGCCAGCAGACAAGCTAGGGGCGAGCAGTACTTC; CDR3aa: CASRQARGEQYF
d_gene: NA; abundance: few; j_gene: TRBJ2-2; v_gene: TRBV15; CDR3nt: TGTGCCTCCACGGCGGTGGGGGGCAACACCGGGGAGCTGTTTTTT; CDR3aa: CASTAVGGNTGELFF
d_gene: NA; abundance: NA; j_gene: TRBJ1-2; v_gene: TRBV15; CDR3nt: TGTGCCACCAGCAGAGACAGGTCTGGAAACACCTTC; CDR3aa: CATSRDRSGNTF
d_gene: NA; abundance: few; j_gene: TRBJ1-1; v_gene: TRBV9; CDR3nt: TGTGCCAGCAGCCCGTACATGGGGTACACTGAAGCTTTCTTT; CDR3aa: CASSPYMGYTEAFF
d_gene: NA; abundance: many; j_gene: TRBJ1-4; v_gene: TRBV19; CDR3nt: TGTGCAGCTGGGTACCCTAATGAAAAACTGTTTTTT; CDR3aa: CAAGYPNEKLFF
d_gene: NA; abundance: NA; j_gene: TRBJ1-6; v_gene: TRBV6-2/TRBV6-3; CDR3nt: TGTGCCAGCAGTCCGGCGGGAGGTGTACAGGCCCTCCACTTT; CDR3aa: CASSPAGGVQALHF
d_gene: NA; abundance: NA; j_gene: TRBJ1-1; v_gene: TRBV5-1; CDR3nt: TGCGCCAGCAGCTTAGCCGCGGGTTCCAACACTGAAGCTTTCTTT; CDR3aa: CASSLAAGSNTEAFF
d_gene: NA; abundance: NA; j_gene: TRBJ2-7; v_gene: TRBV27; CDR3nt: TGTGCCAGCAGTGCATACGGCGAGCAGTACTTC; CDR3aa: CASSAYGEQYF
d_gene: NA; abundance: NA; j_gene: TRBJ1-1; v_gene: TRBV25-1; CDR3nt: TGTGCCAGCTTGTATACAGGGCATGAAGCTTTCTTT; CDR3aa: CASLYTGHEAFF
d_gene: NA; abundance: many; j_gene: TRBJ1-4; v_gene: TRBV20-1; CDR3nt: TGCAGTGCTAGCGATCCTTACGCAACTAATGAAAAACTGTTTTTT; CDR3aa: CSASDPYATNEKLFF
d_gene: NA; abundance: many; j_gene: TRBJ1-1; v_gene: TRBV29-1; CDR3nt: TGCAGCGTTGAGCGATATTCGGGGACTGAAGCTTTCTTT; CDR3aa: CSVERYSGTEAFF
d_gene: NA; abundance: NA; j_gene: TRBJ2-2; v_gene: TRBV29-1; CDR3nt: TGCAGCGTCGCAGACGGGGAGCTGTTTTTT; CDR3aa: CSVADGELFF
d_gene: TRBD1; abundance: few; j_gene: TRBJ1-2; v_gene: TRBV7-2; CDR3nt: TGTGCCAGCAGCATTTGGACAGGCGTTTCCACAAATGGCTACACCTTC; CDR3aa: CASSIWTGVSTNGYTF
d_gene: TRBD1; abundance: NA; j_gene: TRBJ1-1; v_gene: TRBV2; CDR3nt: TGTGCCAGCAGTGACCGGACAGGGGTAACTGTAGCTTTCTTT; CDR3aa: CASSDRTGVTVAFF
d_gene: NA; abundance: few; j_gene: TRBJ1-1; v_gene: TRBV20-1; CDR3nt: TGCAGTGCTAGCGGGGGGATCATGGGGTCTCACACTGAAGCTTTCTTT; CDR3aa: CSASGGIMGSHTEAFF
d_gene: NA; abundance: few; j_gene: TRBJ1-1; v_gene: TRBV5-1; CDR3nt: TGCGCCAGCAGCTTGTTTAGATCAGACACTGAAGCTTTCTTT; CDR3aa: CASSLFRSDTEAFF
d_gene: TRBD1; abundance: few; j_gene: TRBJ2-7; v_gene: TRBV6-1; CDR3nt: TGTGCCAGCAGTTACTCCTCCGGGACAGGGACGGTCTACGAGCAGTACTTC; CDR3aa: CASSYSSGTGTVYEQYF
d_gene: NA; abundance: NA; j_gene: TRBJ1-1; v_gene: TRBV10-3; CDR3nt: TGTGCCAGCAGTTCACCCTCTGGGGGCTTATCTGAAGCTTTCTTT; CDR3aa: CASSSPSGGLSEAFF
d_gene: NA; abundance: NA; j_gene: TRBJ1-1; v_gene: TRBV7-9; CDR3nt: TGTGCCAGCAGCTTTGGAGGGTCGGGCACTGAAGCTTTCTTT; CDR3aa: CASSFGGSGTEAFF
d_gene: TRBD2; abundance: few; j_gene: TRBJ2-2; v_gene: TRBV10-3; CDR3nt: TGTGCCAGCCTTAGCGGGGGGGCCGAGGGCGGGGAGCTGTTTTTT; CDR3aa: CASLSGGAEGGELFF
d_gene: NA; abundance: NA; j_gene: TRBJ1-2; v_gene: TRBV20-1; CDR3nt: TGCAGTGCTAGGGAGGCCAACTGGGATGGCTACACCTTC; CDR3aa: CSAREANWDGYTF
d_gene: NA; abundance: many; j_gene: TRBJ1-5; v_gene: TRBV7-9; CDR3nt: TGTGCCAGCAGCTCCGACACGCACCAGCATTTT; CDR3aa: CASSSDTHQHF
d_gene: NA; abundance: NA; j_gene: TRBJ2-2; v_gene: TRBV7-6; CDR3nt: TGTGCCAGCAGCCGAGCACCGGCGAACACCGGGGAGCTGTTTTTT; CDR3aa: CASSRAPANTGELFF
d_gene: NA; abundance: NA; j_gene: TRBJ1-2; v_gene: TRBV6-5; CDR3nt: TGTGCCAGCAGTTATGAGGGACCGGGCTATGGCTACACCTTC; CDR3aa: CASSYEGPGYGYTF
d_gene: NA; abundance: many; j_gene: TRBJ1-5; v_gene: TRBV10-3; CDR3nt: TGTGCCATCAGTGAGTCACCCGGGGAGGGACAGCCCCAGCATTTT; CDR3aa: CAISESPGEGQPQHF
d_gene: NA; abundance: few; j_gene: TRBJ1-1; v_gene: TRBV5-1; CDR3nt: TGCGCCAGCAGCCCGGTGGACAGCTTGAACACTGAAGCTTTCTTT; CDR3aa: CASSPVDSLNTEAFF
d_gene: NA; abundance: NA; j_gene: TRBJ1-5; v_gene: TRBV4-1; CDR3nt: TGCGCCAGCAGCCCTTCGGGACACCACAATCAGCCCCAGCATTTT; CDR3aa: CASSPSGHHNQPQHF
d_gene: TRBD1; abundance: many; j_gene: TRBJ2-2; v_gene: TRBV24-1; CDR3nt: TGTGCCACCAGTGATTTGGACAGGGGGACCACCGGGGAGCTGTTTTTT; CDR3aa: CATSDLDRGTTGELFF
d_gene: NA; abundance: NA; j_gene: TRBJ1-2; v_gene: TRBV19; CDR3nt: TGTGCCAGTAGTATCGATTGGGGACTTTCCAACTATGGCTACACCTTC; CDR3aa: CASSIDWGLSNYGYTF
d_gene: NA; abundance: NA; j_gene: TRBJ2-2; v_gene: TRBV10-3; CDR3nt: TGTGCCATCAGTGGGCTGGACGGATTGACCGGGGAGCTGTTTTTT; CDR3aa: CAISGLDGLTGELFF
d_gene: NA; abundance: once; j_gene: TRBJ1-5; v_gene: TRBV20-1; CDR3nt: TGCAGTGCTAGACGAGGGGGGCAGAGCAATCAGCCCCAGCATTTT; CDR3aa: CSARRGGQSNQPQHF
d_gene: NA; abundance: few; j_gene: TRBJ2-2; v_gene: TRBV9; CDR3nt: TGTGCCAGCAGCGTAGACGGTTGGCGGACCGGGGAGCTGTTTTTT; CDR3aa: CASSVDGWRTGELFF
d_gene: NA; abundance: NA; j_gene: TRBJ2-7; v_gene: TRBV12-3/TRBV12-4; CDR3nt: TGTGCCAGCAGTGCCCTACAGGGATACGAGCAGTACTTC; CDR3aa: CASSALQGYEQYF
d_gene: NA; abundance: NA; j_gene: TRBJ2-5; v_gene: TRBV6-5; CDR3nt: TGTGCCATCAGTGACCAGGGGCTTCGGGAGGCCCAGTACTTC; CDR3aa: CAISDQGLREAQYF
d_gene: NA; abundance: few; j_gene: TRBJ2-5; v_gene: TRBV20-1; CDR3nt: TGCAGTGCCCCGGGCTTGGGGACCCAGTACTTC; CDR3aa: CSAPGLGTQYF
d_gene: NA; abundance: many; j_gene: TRBJ1-2; v_gene: TRBV29-1; CDR3nt: TGCAGCGATGGGCAAGACGGTGGCTACACCTTC; CDR3aa: CSDGQDGGYTF
d_gene: TRBD1; abundance: many; j_gene: TRBJ2-7; v_gene: TRBV7-9; CDR3nt: TGTGCCAGCAGCTTGGACAGGGTGACCTACGAGCAGTACTTC; CDR3aa: CASSLDRVTYEQYF
d_gene: NA; abundance: once; j_gene: TRBJ2-3; v_gene: TRBV7-9; CDR3nt: TGTGCCAGCAGCCCCCTGGGGCAGTACACAGATACGCAGTATTTT; CDR3aa: CASSPLGQYTDTQYF
d_gene: TRBD1; abundance: few; j_gene: TRBJ1-6; v_gene: TRBV5-1; CDR3nt: TGCGCCAGCAGCTTTAGGACAGGGGGCGATTCACCCCTCCACTTT; CDR3aa: CASSFRTGGDSPLHF
d_gene: TRBD1; abundance: many; j_gene: TRBJ1-6; v_gene: TRBV2; CDR3nt: TGTGCCAGCAGTGAAGGTCCCGGACAGGGAACTAACGTTCGACGGGCACCCCTCCACTTT; CDR3aa: CASSEGPGQGTNVRRAPLHF
d_gene: NA; abundance: few; j_gene: TRBJ1-5; v_gene: TRBV15; CDR3nt: TGTGCCACCAGCAGGCTCCAGCATTTT; CDR3aa: CATSRLQHF
d_gene: NA; abundance: many; j_gene: TRBJ1-2; v_gene: TRBV2; CDR3nt: TGTGCCAGCAGTGAAGAAGCAGGGGATAGTGGCTACACCTTC; CDR3aa: CASSEEAGDSGYTF
d_gene: NA; abundance: NA; j_gene: TRBJ1-5; v_gene: TRBV6-4; CDR3nt: TGTGCCAGCAGTGACTCTTTACGGGGGGCCAGGGGCAATCAGCCCCAGCATTTT; CDR3aa: CASSDSLRGARGNQPQHF
d_gene: NA; abundance: few; j_gene: TRBJ2-7; v_gene: TRBV7-9; CDR3nt: TGTGCCAGCAGTATGGACCGATCAAGGGGCTACGAGCAGTACTTC; CDR3aa: CASSMDRSRGYEQYF
d_gene: NA; abundance: few; j_gene: TRBJ2-2; v_gene: TRBV7-8; CDR3nt: TGTGCCAGCAGCCGTAGCGGACCGAACACCGGGGAGCTGTTTTTT; CDR3aa: CASSRSGPNTGELFF
d_gene: NA; abundance: NA; j_gene: TRBJ2-2; v_gene: TRBV2; CDR3nt: TGTGCCAGCAGCCCCTGGACGGGATCCACCGGGGAGCTGTTTTTT; CDR3aa: CASSPWTGSTGELFF
d_gene: NA; abundance: NA; j_gene: TRBJ2-7; v_gene: TRBV7-2; CDR3nt: TGTGCCAGCAGACACAACCGGGGTAGGGGCGAGCAGTACTTC; CDR3aa: CASRHNRGRGEQYF
d_gene: NA; abundance: many; j_gene: TRBJ2-7; v_gene: TRBV7-2; CDR3nt: TGTGCCAGCAGCGAATACAGCGAGCAGTACTTC; CDR3aa: CASSEYSEQYF
d_gene: TRBD1; abundance: few; j_gene: TRBJ2-7; v_gene: TRBV11-2; CDR3nt: TGTGCCAGCAGCGATTCGGACAGGGCGGGCGAGCAGTACTTC; CDR3aa: CASSDSDRAGEQYF
d_gene: TRBD1; abundance: once; j_gene: TRBJ2-5; v_gene: TRBV29-1; CDR3nt: TGCAGCGTTGAAACCAGGACAGGGGGCTTGGAGACCCAGTACTTC; CDR3aa: CSVETRTGGLETQYF
d_gene: NA; abundance: many; j_gene: TRBJ2-5; v_gene: TRBV7-9; CDR3nt: TGTGCCAGCAGCCGGGATGCTGAGACCCAGTACTTC; CDR3aa: CASSRDAETQYF
d_gene: NA; abundance: NA; j_gene: TRBJ2-7; v_gene: TRBV7-2; CDR3nt: TGTGCCAGCAGCCCCACAGGTCTGGGGAACGAGCAGTACTTC; CDR3aa: CASSPTGLGNEQYF